Presented here are 20 T cell receptor beta chains from one specimen sequenced in a study of blood T cell repertoires in COVID-19. Using immunoSEQ multiplex PCR, the repertoire was profiled, and TCRdb retains in-frame clones only, with some absent. The sample contains about 68,000 clones, 79% of which appear only once. Sequences were obtained from peripheral blood. All receptors come from a woman in her sixties with acute or convalescent COVID-19.

CDR3: CASSQELNGLAGETQYF. In DNA, the CDR3 is TGTGCCAGCAGCCAAGAACTTAATGGACTAGCAGGGGAGACCCAGTACTTC. The chain recombines TRBV3-1 (or the pseudogene TRBV3-2) with TRBJ2-5, with 8 bases lining up with TRBD2. The CDR3 consists of 17 residues. Unmatched junction bases numbered 11, after V lost 0 bases and J lost 5 bases. Germline V gene lookup returns CDR1 LGHDT and CDR2 YNNKEL (reference sequence).

The genes are TRBV3-1 (or the pseudogene TRBV3-2) and TRBJ2-7; 9 nucleotides line up with TRBD1. From germline, CDR1 is LGHDT and CDR2 YNNKEL (reference sequence). Germline trimming cut 0 bases from V and 4 bases from J; bases unmatched to any gene: 4. CDR3 length: 15 residues. The CDR3 here is CASSQDATGGYEQYF. The CDR3 coding sequence is TGTGCCAGCAGCCAAGACGCGACAGGGGGGTACGAGCAGTACTTC.

The gene calls are TRBV5-1 and TRBJ2-7, with 7 bases that match TRBD2. Germline CDR1 SGHRS, CDR2 YFSETQ. Trimming took 5 bases from V and 6 from J; bases not matched to a gene: 14. This CDR3 region has 15 residues. The DNA of the CDR3 is TGCGCCAGCAGTCGCACGAGCGGGGAAACGAGCGAGCAGTACTTC. Translated: CASSRTSGETSEQYF.

The rearrangement links TRBV18 to TRBJ2-7; D call uncertain. Trimming pared 3 bases from V and 5 bases from J, leaving 14 bases between. CDR3 length equals 14 residues. Germline V lookup: CDR1 KGHSH, CDR2 LQKENI. The CDR3 reads CASSPPSERHEQYF. CDR3 DNA: TGTGCCAGCTCACCCCCGTCGGAGCGACACGAGCAGTACTTC.

The chain carries TRBV19 and TRBJ2-2, with 8 bases aligning to TRBD2. Per the germline V gene, CDR1 is LNHDA and CDR2 is SQIVND (reference sequence). V dropped 7 bases and J dropped 3; count of bases not matched to a gene: 7. The CDR3 contains 15 residues. The CDR3 is CASKRGGPYTGELFF. CDR3 DNA sequence: TGTGCCAGTAAACGCGGGGGGCCTTACACCGGGGAGCTGTTTTTT.

The rearrangement uses TRBV4-1 and TRBJ2-7; TRBD1 is a possible D gene (6 bases). The CDR3 spans 15 residues. The germline gives CDR1 MGHRA, CDR2 YSYEKL. Deletions cut 5 bases from V and 2 bases from J, with 16 bases between. For the CDR3, the DNA is TGCGCCAGCAGCTACCAACCAGGGGTGGCCTACGAGCAGTACTTC. Amino acid sequence: CASSYQPGVAYEQYF.

The chain recombines TRBV4-1 with TRBJ2-5; no firm D call. Germline CDR1 reads MGHRA; CDR2 reads YSYEKL. V lost 1 base and J lost 2, with 11 bases in between. The CDR3 consists of 15 residues. CDR3 coding DNA: TGCGCCAGCAGCCAAGCGGGTACGGCTCAAGAGACCCAGTACTTC. Its translation: CASSQAGTAQETQYF.

The table lists this clone with a few counts. The chain couples TRBV7-6 to TRBJ2-1, with a weak D call TRBD2 (6 bases). The germline V gene has CDR1 SGHVS and CDR2 FNYEAQ. Trimming cost V 1 base and J 14 bases, with 18 bases left between them. CDR3 length equals 14 residues. The CDR3 is CASSLGGVAAGKFF. The CDR3 DNA follows: TGTGCCAGCAGCTTAGGGGGTGTAGCGGCAGGGAAGTTCTTC.

The rearrangement joins TRBV27 to TRBJ1-5; a weak D match, TRBD1 (6 bases). There are 14 residues in the CDR3. Germline CDR1 MNHEY, CDR2 SMNVEV (reference sequence). V gave up 4 bases and J gave up 0 bases, with 7 bases separating them. The CDR3 reads CASSSGVSNQPQHF. The CDR3 region has the DNA TGTGCCAGCAGTTCAGGGGTTAGCAATCAGCCCCAGCATTTT.

The V and J genes are TRBV5-1 and TRBJ2-2, with unresolved D. Germline CDR1 SGHRS, CDR2 YFSETQ. V was pared by 1 base and J by 7 bases, with 11 bases between. The CDR3 runs to 14 residues. The CDR3 reads CASSLPRSDGELFF. DNA of the CDR3: TGCGCCAGCAGCTTGCCGAGGTCCGACGGGGAGCTGTTTTTT.

V is TRBV10-3 and J is TRBJ1-4; 7 nucleotides align to TRBD1. The J segment lost 4 bases and the V segment lost 10 bases, leaving 6 bases of the junction unmatched. This CDR3 comprises 13 residues. The germline gives CDR1 ENHRY, CDR2 SYGVKD. The CDR3 nucleotides are TGTGCCACGGGACAGACCGGTAATGAAAAACTGTTTTTT. It translates to CATGQTGNEKLFF.

The chain uses TRBV5-8 and TRBJ1-1; a weak D match, TRBD1 (6 bases). The CDR3 sequence is 13 residues long. Germline CDR1 and CDR2: SGHTS and YDEGEE. Trimming removed 1 base from V and 6 bases from J, with 10 bases in between. For the CDR3, the DNA is TGTGCCAGCAGCTTGAACAGGGCGGCTGAAGCTTTCTTT. It is translated as CASSLNRAAEAFF.

The chain combines TRBV7-2 with TRBJ1-1, with 8 bases fitting TRBD1. Germline CDR1 is SGHTA and CDR2 is FQGNSA. V shed 4 bases and J 7 bases; nucleotides not matched to a gene: 5. This CDR3 is 13 amino acids long. The CDR3, as DNA: TGTGCCAGCAGCTCAATACAGGGGGATGAAGCTTTCTTT. Translating gives CASSSIQGDEAFF.

This chain joins TRBV7-9 and TRBJ1-2, with D unclear. Germline loops: CDR1 SEHNR, CDR2 FQNEAQ (reference sequence). The ends were cut back, 3 bases at V and 8 bases at J, with 13 bases in the middle. The CDR3 consists of 13 residues. The CDR3 region is CASSFEGLIGYTF. CDR3 bases: TGTGCCAGCAGCTTTGAGGGTCTGATCGGCTACACCTTC.

The rearrangement uses TRBV6-1 and TRBJ2-7; perhaps TRBD2 as D (6 bases). With 3 bases removed from V and 0 bases from J, the gap between germline ends came to 18 bases. This CDR3 comprises 17 residues. The germline V gene encodes CDR1 MNHNS and CDR2 SASEGT. CDR3 DNA: TGTGCCAGCAGTGATCCGGGAGCAGCGGGTAGCTCCTACGAGCAGTACTTC. Amino acids: CASSDPGAAGSSYEQYF.

In its sample, this clone was seen a few times. The chain recombines TRBV5-6 with TRBJ2-1; 9 nucleotides align to TRBD2. The germline V gene has CDR1 SGHDT and CDR2 YYEEEE. V shed 3 bases, J shed 0 bases, and the junction held 4 bases outside the gene matches. The CDR3 loop spans 16 amino acids. In nucleotides, the CDR3 is TGTGCCAGCAGCTCGACTAGCGGAAGCTCCTACAATGAGCAGTTCTTC. Its protein is CASSSTSGSSYNEQFF.

The chain employs TRBV6-2 or TRBV6-3 and TRBJ1-2; 7 nucleotides match TRBD1. From germline, CDR1 is MNHEY and CDR2 SVGEGT. The ends lost 6 bases at V and 2 bases at J; junction bases unmatched: 9. The CDR3 spans 15 residues. CDR3 in DNA: TGTGCCAGCAGCCTAGACAGGGCGACAAACTATGGCTACACCTTC. Translation: CASSLDRATNYGYTF.

The chain joins TRBV2 to TRBJ1-2; D perhaps matches TRBD1 (6 bases). Germline V CDR1 and CDR2: SNHLY, FYNNEI. V dropped 5 bases and J dropped 0 bases, with 19 bases sitting between them. This CDR3 has 17 residues. CDR3 DNA sequence: TGTGCCAGCAGTCCCCGGACGGAGACAGGTCCTAACTATGGCTACACCTTC. It yields the protein CASSPRTETGPNYGYTF.

This rearrangement joins TRBV4-3 to TRBJ1-2; D might be TRBD1 (5 bases). The length of the CDR3 is 13 residues. Trimming took 0 bases from V and 8 from J, leaving 10 bases between them. Germline-derived CDR1 and CDR2 are LGHNA and YSLEER. As DNA, the CDR3 is TGCGCCAGCAGCCAAGATCATCAGGGCGGCTACACCTTC. It specifies CASSQDHQGGYTF.

J is TRBJ2-5 and V is TRBV6-6, with TRBD2 matching 7 bases. The CDR3 spans 15 residues. CDR1 and CDR2 from the germline V gene are MNHNY and SVGAGI (reference sequence). After removal of 2 bases from V and 2 bases from J, the junction contained 5 bases not matched to a gene. This CDR3 is CASSYGAGVQETQYF. DNA for the CDR3: TGTGCCAGCAGTTACGGGGCGGGGGTTCAAGAGACCCAGTACTTC.